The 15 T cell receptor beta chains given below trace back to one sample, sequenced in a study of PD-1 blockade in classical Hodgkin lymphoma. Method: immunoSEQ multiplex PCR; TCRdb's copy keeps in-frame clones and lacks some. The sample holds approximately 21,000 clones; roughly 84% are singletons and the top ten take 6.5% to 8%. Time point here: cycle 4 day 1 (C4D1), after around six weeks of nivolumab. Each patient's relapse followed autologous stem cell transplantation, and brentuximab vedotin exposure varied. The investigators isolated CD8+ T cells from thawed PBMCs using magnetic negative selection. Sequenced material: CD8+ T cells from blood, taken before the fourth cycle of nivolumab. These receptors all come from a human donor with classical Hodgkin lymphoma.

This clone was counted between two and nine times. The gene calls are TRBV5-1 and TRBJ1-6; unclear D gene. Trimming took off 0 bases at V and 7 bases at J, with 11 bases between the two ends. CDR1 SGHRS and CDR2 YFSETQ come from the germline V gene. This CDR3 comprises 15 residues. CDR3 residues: CASSLVAASNSPLHF. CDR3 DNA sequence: TGCGCCAGCAGCTTGGTTGCAGCTTCGAATTCACCCCTCCACTTT.

CDR3 sequence: CASGLWGAPTEAFF. The CDR3 nucleotides are TGCGCCAGCGGCCTATGGGGGGCGCCCACTGAAGCTTTCTTT. The rearrangement joins TRBV5-1 to TRBJ1-1, with a possible D match to TRBD1 (6 bases). Germline CDR1 reads SGHRS; CDR2 reads YFSETQ. The CDR3 consists of 14 residues. V lost 7 bases to trimming and J lost 4 bases, with 17 bases between them.

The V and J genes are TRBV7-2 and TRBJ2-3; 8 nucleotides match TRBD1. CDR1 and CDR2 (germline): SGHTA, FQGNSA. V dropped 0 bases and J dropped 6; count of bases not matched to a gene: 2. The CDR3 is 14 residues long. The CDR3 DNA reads TGTGCCAGCAGCTTAGCCCAGGGGGCGGATACGCAGTATTTT. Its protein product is CASSLAQGADTQYF.

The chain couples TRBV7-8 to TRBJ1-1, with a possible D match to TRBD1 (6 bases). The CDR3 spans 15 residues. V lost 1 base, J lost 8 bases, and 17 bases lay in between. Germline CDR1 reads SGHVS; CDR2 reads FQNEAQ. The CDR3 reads CASSLVQGPTVEAFF. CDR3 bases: TGTGCCAGCAGCTTAGTGCAGGGGCCGACGGTAGAAGCTTTCTTT. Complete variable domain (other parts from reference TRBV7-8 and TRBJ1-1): GAGVSQSPRYKVAKRGQDVALRCDPISGHVSLFWYQQALGQGPEFLTYFQNEAQLDKSGLPSDRFFAERPEGSVSTLKIQRTQQEDSAVYLCASSLVQGPTVEAFFGQGTRLTVV.

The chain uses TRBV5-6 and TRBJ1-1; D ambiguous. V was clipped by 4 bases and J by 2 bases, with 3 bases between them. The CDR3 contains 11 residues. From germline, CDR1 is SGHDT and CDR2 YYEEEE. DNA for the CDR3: TGTGCCAGCAGCCCAAACACTGAAGCTTTCTTT. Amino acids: CASSPNTEAFF.

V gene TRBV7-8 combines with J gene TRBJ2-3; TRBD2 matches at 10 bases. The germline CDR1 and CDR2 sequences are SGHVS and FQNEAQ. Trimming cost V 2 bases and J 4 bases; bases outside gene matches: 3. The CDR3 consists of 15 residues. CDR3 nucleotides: TGTGCCAGCAGCTTACTGAGCGGGGGGGCAGATACGCAGTATTTT. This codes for CASSLLSGGADTQYF.

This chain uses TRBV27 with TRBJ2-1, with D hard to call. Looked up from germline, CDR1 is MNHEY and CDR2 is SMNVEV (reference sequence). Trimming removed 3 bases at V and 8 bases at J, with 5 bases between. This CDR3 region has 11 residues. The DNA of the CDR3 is TGTGCCAGCAGTTTGGGGTATGAGCAGTTCTTC. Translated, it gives CASSLGYEQFF.

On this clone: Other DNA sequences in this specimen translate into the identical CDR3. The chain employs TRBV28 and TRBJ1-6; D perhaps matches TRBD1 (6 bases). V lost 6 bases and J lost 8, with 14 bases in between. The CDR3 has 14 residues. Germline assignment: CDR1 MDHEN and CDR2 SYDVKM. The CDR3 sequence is CASSLRDTYSPLHF. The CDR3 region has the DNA TGTGCCAGCAGCCTTCGGGACACATATTCACCCCTCCACTTT.

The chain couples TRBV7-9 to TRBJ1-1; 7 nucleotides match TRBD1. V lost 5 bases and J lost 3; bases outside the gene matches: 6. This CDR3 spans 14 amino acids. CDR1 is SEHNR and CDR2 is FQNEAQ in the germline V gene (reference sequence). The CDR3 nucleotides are TGTGCCAGCAGCGCTGGGACAGAATACACTGAAGCTTTCTTT. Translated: CASSAGTEYTEAFF.

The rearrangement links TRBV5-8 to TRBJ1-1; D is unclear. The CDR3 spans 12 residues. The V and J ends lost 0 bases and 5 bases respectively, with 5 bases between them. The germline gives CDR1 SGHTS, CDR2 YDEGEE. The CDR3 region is CASSLVGTEAFF. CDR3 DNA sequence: TGTGCCAGCAGCTTGGTGGGGACTGAAGCTTTCTTT.

The CDR3 region has the DNA TGTGCCAGCAGCGTTAGCGGGGGAACAGATACGCAGTATTTT. It codes for CASSVSGGTDTQYF. The V call is TRBV9, the J call TRBJ2-3, with TRBD2 matching over 9 bases. CDR3 size: 14 residues. CDR1 SGDLS and CDR2 YYNGEE come from the germline V gene. V gave up 2 bases and J gave up 3 bases; unmatched junction bases: 1.

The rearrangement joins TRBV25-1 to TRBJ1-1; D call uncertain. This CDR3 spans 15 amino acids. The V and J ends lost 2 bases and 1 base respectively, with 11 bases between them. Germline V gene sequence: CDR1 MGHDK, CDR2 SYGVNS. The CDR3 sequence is CASSEHPLSNTEAFF. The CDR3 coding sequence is TGTGCCAGCAGTGAACACCCCCTATCGAACACTGAAGCTTTCTTT.

CDR3 DNA sequence: TGTGCCAGCAGTTATATTTGGACTAGCGGGGCGTACGAGCAGTACTTC. Its translation is CASSYIWTSGAYEQYF. This chain uses TRBV6-5 with TRBJ2-7, with 12 positions matching TRBD2. The V gene end was trimmed by 3 bases and the J gene end by 4 bases; junction bases not matched to a gene: 7. The germline CDR1 and CDR2 sequences are MNHEY and SVGAGI. This CDR3 is 16 amino acids long.

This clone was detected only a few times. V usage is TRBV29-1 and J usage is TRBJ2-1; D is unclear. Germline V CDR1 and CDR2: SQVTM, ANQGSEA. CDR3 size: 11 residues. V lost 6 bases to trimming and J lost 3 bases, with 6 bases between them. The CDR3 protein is CSVDVYNEQFF. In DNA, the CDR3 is TGCAGCGTGGACGTCTACAATGAGCAGTTCTTC.

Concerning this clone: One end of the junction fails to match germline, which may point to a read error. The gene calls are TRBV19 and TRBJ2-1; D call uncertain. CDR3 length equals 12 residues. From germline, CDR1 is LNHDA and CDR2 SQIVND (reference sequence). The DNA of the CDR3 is TGCCAGGTTGTGGGCCCTTACAATGAGCAGTTCTTC. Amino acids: CQVVGPYNEQFF.